The 2 T cell receptor beta chains in this list originate from one sample, sequenced in a study of Ad26.COV2.S vaccination and SARS-CoV-2 variants. Sequencing used immunoSEQ multiplex PCR; TCRdb keeps in-frame clones, though not all of them. This table holds 410,000 or so clones, around nine tenths found once. Treatment defined: some 19 received Ad26.COV2.S at low or high dose, single or two shots; 5 received placebo; per-sample allocation not given. All samples were drawn on day 63, counting from the first vaccine or placebo injection. The sequenced sample was peripheral blood, obtained in a trial of Ad26.COV2.S vaccine versus placebo. These receptors originate from a person between 18 and 65 years old who received the Ad26.COV2.S COVID-19 vaccine or a placebo.

The chain has TRBV7-2 and TRBJ1-4; tentatively, D is TRBD1 (5 bases). V was pared by 5 bases and J by 6 bases, with 16 bases between. The V gene's germline CDR1 is SGHTA and CDR2 FQGNSA. The CDR3 is made up of 15 amino acids. CDR3 bases: TGTGCCAGCAGCGGACCAGGGTTTTGGGATGAAAAACTGTTTTTT. Residues: CASSGPGFWDEKLFF.

J is TRBJ2-3 and V is TRBV9; perhaps TRBD1 as D (6 bases). The germline CDR1 and CDR2 sequences are SGDLS and YYNGEE. The CDR3 has 15 amino acids. V lost 4 bases, J lost 3 bases, and 15 bases lay in between. The CDR3 loop reads CASSPGVARTDTQYF. The CDR3 nucleotides read TGTGCCAGCAGCCCAGGGGTAGCGAGGACAGATACGCAGTATTTT. Based on the CDR3 plus reference TRBV9 and TRBJ2-3, the full variable domain is DSGVTQTPKHLITATGQRVTLRCSPRSGDLSVYWYQQSLDQGLQFLIQYYNGEERAKGNILERFSAQQFPDLHSELNLSSLELGDSALYFCASSPGVARTDTQYFGPGTRLTVL.